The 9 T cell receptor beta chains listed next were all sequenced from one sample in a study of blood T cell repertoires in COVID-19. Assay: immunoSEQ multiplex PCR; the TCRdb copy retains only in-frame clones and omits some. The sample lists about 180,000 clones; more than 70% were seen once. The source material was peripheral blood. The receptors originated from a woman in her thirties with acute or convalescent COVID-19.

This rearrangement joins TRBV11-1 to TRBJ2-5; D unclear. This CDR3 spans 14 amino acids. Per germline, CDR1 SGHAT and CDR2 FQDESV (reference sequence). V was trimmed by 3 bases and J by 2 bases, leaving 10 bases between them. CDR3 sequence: CASSFQVHQETQYF. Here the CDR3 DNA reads TGTGCCAGCAGCTTTCAGGTCCATCAAGAGACCCAGTACTTC.

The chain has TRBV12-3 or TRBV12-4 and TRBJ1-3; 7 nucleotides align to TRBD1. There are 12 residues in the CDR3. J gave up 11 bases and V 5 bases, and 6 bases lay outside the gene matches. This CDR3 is CASSLEGAPIYF. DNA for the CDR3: TGTGCCAGCAGTCTCGAGGGGGCCCCCATATATTTT.

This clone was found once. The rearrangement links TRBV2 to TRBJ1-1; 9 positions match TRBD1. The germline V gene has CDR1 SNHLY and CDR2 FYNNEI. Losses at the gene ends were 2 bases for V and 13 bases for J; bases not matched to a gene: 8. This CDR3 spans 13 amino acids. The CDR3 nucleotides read TGTGCCAGCAGTGAATCGGGACAGGGATGGGTTTTCTTT. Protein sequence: CASSESGQGWVFF. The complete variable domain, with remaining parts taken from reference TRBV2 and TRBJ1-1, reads EPEVTQTPSHQVTQMGQEVILRCVPISNHLYFYWYRQILGQKVEFLVSFYNNEISEKSEIFDDQFSVERPDGSNFTLKIRSTKLEDSAMYFCASSESGQGWVFFGQGTRLTVV.

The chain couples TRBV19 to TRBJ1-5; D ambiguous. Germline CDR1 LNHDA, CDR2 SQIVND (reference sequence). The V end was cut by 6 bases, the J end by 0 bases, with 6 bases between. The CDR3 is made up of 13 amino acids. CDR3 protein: CASREASNQPQHF. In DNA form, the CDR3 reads TGTGCCAGTAGGGAGGCTAGCAATCAGCCCCAGCATTTT.

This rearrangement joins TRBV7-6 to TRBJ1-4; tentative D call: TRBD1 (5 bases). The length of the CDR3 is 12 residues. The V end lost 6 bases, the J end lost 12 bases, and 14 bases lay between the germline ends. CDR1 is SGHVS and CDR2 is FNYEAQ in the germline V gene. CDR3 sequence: CASRADVGELFF. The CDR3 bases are TGTGCCAGCAGGGCTGACGTAGGGGAACTGTTTTTT.

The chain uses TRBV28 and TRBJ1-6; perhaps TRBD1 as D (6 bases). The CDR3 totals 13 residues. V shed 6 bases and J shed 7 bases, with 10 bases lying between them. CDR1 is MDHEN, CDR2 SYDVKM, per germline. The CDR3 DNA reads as TGTGCCAGCAGATGGACAGTCAATTCACCCCTCCACTTT. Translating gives CASRWTVNSPLHF.

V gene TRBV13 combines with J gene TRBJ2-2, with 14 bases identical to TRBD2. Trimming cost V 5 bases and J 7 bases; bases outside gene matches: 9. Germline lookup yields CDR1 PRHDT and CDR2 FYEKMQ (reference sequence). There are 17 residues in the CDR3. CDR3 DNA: TGTGCCAGCAGCGCGTTGACTAGCGGGAGGGCCGACGGGGAGCTGTTTTTT. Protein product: CASSALTSGRADGELFF.

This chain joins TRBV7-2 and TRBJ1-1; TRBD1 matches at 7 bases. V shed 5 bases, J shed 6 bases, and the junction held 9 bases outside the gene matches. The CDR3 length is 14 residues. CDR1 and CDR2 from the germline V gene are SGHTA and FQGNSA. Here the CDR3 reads CASSVGGAWAEAFF. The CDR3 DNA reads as TGTGCCAGCAGCGTAGGGGGCGCGTGGGCTGAAGCTTTCTTT.

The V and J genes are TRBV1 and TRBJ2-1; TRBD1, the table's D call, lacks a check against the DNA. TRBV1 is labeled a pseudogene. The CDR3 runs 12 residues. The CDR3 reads CTSSPVGDEQFF. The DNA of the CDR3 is TGCACCAGCAGCCCGGTAGGGGATGAGCAGTTCTTC.